One sample yielded the 18 T cell receptor beta chains listed below, sequenced in a study of glioma-infiltrating T cells. Amplification of TCR alpha and beta CDR3 regions from RNA used iRepertoire nested multiplex PCR. TCRdb reprocessed the multiplex PCR reads with MiXCR, giving one entry per CDR3 protein. The sample includes 900 to 1,400 distinct CDR3 sequences, about 32% of them seen just once. Material: glioma tissue, nonneoplastic brain tissue, or PBMCs (not recorded which). All receptors come from a human donor with low-grade glioma or glioblastoma, undergoing nonglioma brain surgery, or in good health (not recorded which).

In regard to this clonotype: With the library built for alpha chains, this beta chain is off target and its frequency is not meaningful. V is TRBV25-1 and J is TRBJ2-1; the D is unclear. The germline V gene has CDR1 MGHDK and CDR2 SYGVNS. CDR3 size: 11 residues. V dropped 4 bases and J dropped 4 bases, with 2 bases sitting between them. The CDR3: CASSAYNEQFF. CDR3 nucleotide sequence: TGTGCCAGCAGTGCATACAATGAGCAGTTCTTC.

This clonotype came up a few times. This beta chain was picked up by a library intended for alpha chains and is off target, so its count carries little meaning. This chain uses TRBV10-3 with TRBJ2-3; perhaps TRBD2 as D (6 bases). V lost 5 bases and J lost 3, with 15 bases in between. Germline CDR1 and CDR2: ENHRY and SYGVKD. The CDR3 length is 15 residues. The CDR3 here is CAISKPGLRTDTQYF. The CDR3 DNA follows: TGTGCCATCAGTAAGCCAGGACTACGTACAGATACGCAGTATTTT.

Only a few counts were recorded for this clonotype. As an off-target read in a library built for alpha chains, this beta chain has a frequency of little significance. V and J are TRBV19 and TRBJ1-2; no reliable D call. The CDR3 sequence is 11 residues long. Trimming left V 6 bases short and J 7 bases short, with 9 bases between. Per the germline V gene, CDR1 is LNHDA and CDR2 is SQIVND (reference sequence). CDR3 coding DNA: TGTGCCAGTAGAGACTGGGGTGGCTACACCTTC. Its translation is CASRDWGGYTF.

With respect to this clonotype: The library was built for alpha chains, so this beta chain is an off-target read and its size means little. The chain links TRBV7-2 to TRBJ1-5, with 10 nucleotides matching TRBD1. The V gene's germline CDR1 is SGHTA and CDR2 FQGNSA. The J segment lost 7 bases and the V segment lost 5 bases, leaving 5 bases of the junction unmatched. The CDR3 is 14 amino acids. In DNA form, the CDR3 reads TGTGCCAGCAGCGGACGACAGGGGGCCCAGCCCCAGCATTTT. Protein: CASSGRQGAQPQHF.

In regard to this clonotype: This beta chain turned up in a library designed for alpha chains; as an off-target read, its abundance says little. The chain recombines TRBV20-1 with TRBJ2-1; D may be TRBD2 (5 bases). V was pared by 4 bases and J by 6 bases, with 13 bases between. The length of the CDR3 is 13 residues. Germline CDR1 DFQATT, CDR2 SNEGSKA (reference sequence). The CDR3 region has the DNA TGCAGTGCTACACCAGCGGACCTCAATGAGCAGTTCTTC. This codes for CSATPADLNEQFF.

Of note for this clonotype: The library was built for alpha chains, so this beta chain is an off-target read and its size means little. The V and J genes are TRBV20-1 and TRBJ2-5, with 8 bases identical to TRBD1. The CDR3 consists of 15 residues. Trimming took 1 base from V and 7 from J; bases not matched to a gene: 11. Germline CDR1 DFQATT, CDR2 SNEGSKA (reference sequence). The CDR3 nucleotides read TGCAGTGCTAGAGCAGGGGGCTCATGGGAAGTGACCCAGTACTTC. Protein sequence: CSARAGGSWEVTQYF.

This clonotype was detected a few times. Within a library made for alpha chains, this beta chain is off target, and its count is uninformative. The V and J genes are TRBV20-1 and TRBJ2-3, with 14 bases fitting TRBD2. CDR3 length: 14 amino acids. Germline V gene lookup returns CDR1 DFQATT and CDR2 SNEGSKA (reference sequence). V trimming: 4 bases; J trimming: 4 bases; junction bases outside the gene matches: 1. CDR3 bases: TGCAGTGCTACGGGACTAGCGGGAGCAGATACGCAGTATTTT. It encodes CSATGLAGADTQYF.

Note on this clonotype: This beta chain slipped into a library made for alpha chains as a stray read, so its size is not meaningful. The chain carries TRBV4-2 and TRBJ2-7; 9 positions agree with TRBD1. This CDR3 has 14 residues. The J segment lost 3 bases and the V segment lost 1 base, leaving 1 base of the junction unmatched. Germline V gene sequence: CDR1 LGHNA, CDR2 YNFKEQ. CDR3 bases: TGTGCCAGCAGCCAAGGGACAGGGGACTACGAGCAGTACTTC. It yields the protein CASSQGTGDYEQYF.

In regard to this clonotype: The library was designed around alpha chains, so this beta chain is a stray read whose abundance carries little weight. The chain joins TRBV28 to TRBJ2-3, with 7 bases fitting TRBD1. The J segment lost 0 bases and the V segment lost 6 bases, leaving 9 bases of the junction unmatched. Germline V lookup: CDR1 MDHEN, CDR2 SYDVKM. The CDR3 runs 16 residues. CDR3 amino acids: CASSRSWTGSTDTQYF. CDR3 bases: TGTGCCAGCAGCCGGAGCTGGACAGGAAGCACAGATACGCAGTATTTT.

Note on this clonotype: Since the library was made to target alpha chains, this beta chain is a stray read and its abundance is not meaningful. For the CDR3, the DNA is TGTGCCAGCAGCACGGGACAGGGCACAGATACGCAGTATTTT. Its protein product is CASSTGQGTDTQYF. The rearrangement uses TRBV28 and TRBJ2-3, with 8 bases fitting TRBD1. Germline trimming cut 6 bases from V and 1 base from J; bases unmatched to any gene: 3. Germline assignment: CDR1 MDHEN and CDR2 SYDVKM. The CDR3 loop spans 14 amino acids.

As regards this clonotype: Since the library was made to target alpha chains, this beta chain is a stray read and its abundance is not meaningful. The chain is built from TRBV6-2 or TRBV6-3 and TRBJ1-1, with 7 bases aligning to TRBD1. The V gene end was trimmed by 6 bases and the J gene end by 4 bases; junction bases not matched to a gene: 14. The CDR3 loop spans 16 amino acids. From germline, CDR1 is MNHEY and CDR2 SVGEGT. The CDR3 coding sequence is TGTGCCAGCAGCCTTCTACAGGGGATTACGGTCACTGAAGCTTTCTTT. Its translation: CASSLLQGITVTEAFF.

Comments on this clonotype: In a library made to pick up alpha chains, this beta chain is a stray read with a size that means little. The chain uses TRBV28 and TRBJ1-5; D uncertain. The CDR3 is made up of 13 amino acids. Germline CDR1 reads MDHEN; CDR2 reads SYDVKM. V shed 7 bases and J shed 0 bases, with 7 bases lying between them. CDR3 in DNA: TGTGCCAGCATCCAAGATAGCAATCAGCCCCAGCATTTT. Translating it yields CASIQDSNQPQHF. Together with reference TRBV28 and TRBJ1-5, the CDR3 gives the full variable domain: DVKVTQSSRYLVKRTGEKVFLECVQDMDHENMFWYRQDPGLGLRLIYFSYDVKMKEKGDIPEGYSVSREKKERFSLILESASTNQTSMYLCASIQDSNQPQHFGDGTRLSIL.

As to this clonotype: Within a library made for alpha chains, this beta chain is off target, and its count is uninformative. J is TRBJ1-1 and V is TRBV24-1; D is unclear. Trimming cost V 7 bases and J 4 bases, with 9 bases left between them. CDR3 size: 12 residues. From germline, CDR1 is KGHDR and CDR2 SFDVKD. The chain's CDR3 is CATRNPGTEAFF. CDR3 coding DNA: TGTGCCACCAGGAATCCGGGCACTGAAGCTTTCTTT.

As for this clonotype: Within a library made for alpha chains, this beta chain is off target, and its count is uninformative. This sequence joins TRBV28 and TRBJ2-1; either TRBD1 or TRBD2 may fit D (5 bases each). The CDR3 loop spans 13 amino acids. The germline V and J ends were trimmed by 4 bases and 16 bases, with 20 bases remaining between them. CDR1 and CDR2 (germline): MDHEN, SYDVKM. The CDR3 DNA follows: TGTGCCAGCAGTTCGCTTAGGGGAGTCGAAGGATTCTTC. It translates to CASSSLRGVEGFF.

Concerning this clonotype itself: As an off-target read in a library built for alpha chains, this beta chain has a frequency of little significance. The rearrangement uses TRBV6-2 or TRBV6-3 and TRBJ2-2, with D uncertain. CDR3 length: 14 residues. Germline CDR1 MNHEY, CDR2 SVGEGT. CDR3 region: CVSSFGSVTGELFF. As DNA, the CDR3 is TGTGTTAGCAGTTTCGGGTCAGTCACCGGGGAGCTGTTTTTT.

Comment on this clonotype: A library made for alpha chains picked up this beta chain off target, so its size means little. The rearrangement links TRBV14 to TRBJ2-5; D is undetermined. The CDR3 has 14 amino acids. V was trimmed by 1 base and J by 7 bases, leaving 13 bases between them. Germline CDR1 reads SGHDN; CDR2 reads FVKESK. DNA of the CDR3: TGTGCCAGCAGCCAAGGGTCTATCGTCGGGACCCAGTACTTC. It yields the protein CASSQGSIVGTQYF.

Points on this clonotype: With the library built for alpha chains, this beta chain is off target and its frequency is not meaningful. J is TRBJ2-5 and V is TRBV5-1; perhaps TRBD1 as D (6 bases). This CDR3 has 15 residues. Trimming removed 2 bases from V and 4 bases from J, with 15 bases in between. Germline loops: CDR1 SGHRS, CDR2 YFSETQ. The CDR3 coding sequence is TGCGCCAGCAGCTTTTCAGGGGATTCTGGAGAGACCCAGTACTTC. This translates into CASSFSGDSGETQYF.

This clonotype appeared a few times. Since the library was made to target alpha chains, this beta chain is a stray read and its abundance is not meaningful. This rearrangement joins TRBV6-1 to TRBJ1-5; D unresolved. Trimming took 2 bases from V and 9 from J, leaving 20 bases between them. The CDR3 runs to 16 residues. Germline lookup yields CDR1 MNHNS and CDR2 SASEGT. CDR3 nucleotide sequence: TGTGCCAGCAGTGAAAGTCAAACGGACGCCTCTTCGCCCCAGCATTTT. Its translation is CASSESQTDASSPQHF.